This T cell receptor beta chain is drawn from a study of T cell clonality in common variable immunodeficiency. The study, taken as a whole, reports: In common variable immunodeficiency, TCR beta chains reportedly carried fewer deletions and N-nucleotide insertions.

Patients had low serum IgG, IgA and/or IgM and specific antibody deficiency. No CVID subject was ill or on immunomodulatory drugs when sampled. The table lists this clone with a few counts. Its antigen is currently unknown. The CDR3 end falls 3 residues outside the read, so it is completed with the germline J gene. The CDR3 has 15 residues. The V segment lost 3 bases and the J segment 2 bases; nucleotides outside the gene matches: 3. The germline CDR1 and CDR2 sequences are SGHAT and FQNNGV. Control and CVID samples contributed equal amounts of genomic DNA. TCRdb's copy holds only in-frame clones and misses some; the assay was immunoSEQ multiplex PCR. The sample contains about 28,000 clones, none occurring once; approximately 3.1% lies in the top ten.

The sequenced material came from peripheral blood mononuclear cells. This sequence was found in a human donor with common variable immunodeficiency. The chain uses TRBV11-2 and TRBJ2-2; TRBD1 agrees at 7 bases. The CDR3 reads CASSLGQKNTGELFF. The DNA read from the CDR3 is TGTGCCAGCAGCTTGGGACAGAAAAACACCGGGGAG.